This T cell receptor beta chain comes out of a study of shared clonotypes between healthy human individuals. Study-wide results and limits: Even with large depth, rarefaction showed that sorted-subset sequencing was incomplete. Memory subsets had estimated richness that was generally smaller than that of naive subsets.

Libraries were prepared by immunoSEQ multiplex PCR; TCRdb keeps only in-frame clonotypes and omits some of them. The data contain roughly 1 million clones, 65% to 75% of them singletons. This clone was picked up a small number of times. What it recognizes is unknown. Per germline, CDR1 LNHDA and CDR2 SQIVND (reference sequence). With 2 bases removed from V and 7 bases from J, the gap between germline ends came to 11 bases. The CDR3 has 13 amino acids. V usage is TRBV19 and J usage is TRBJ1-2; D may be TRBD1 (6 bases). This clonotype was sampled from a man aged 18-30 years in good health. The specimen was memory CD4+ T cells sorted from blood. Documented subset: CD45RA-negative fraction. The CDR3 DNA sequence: TGTGCCAGTAGTATAAATCAGGGGACTGGCTACACCTTC. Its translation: CASSINQGTGYTF.